This entry features one T cell receptor beta chain sequence. Expressed TCRB transcripts were sequenced after all isolated RNA was converted to cDNA. The protocol was immunoSEQ multiplex PCR, while the TCRdb copy is restricted to in-frame clones and leaves out a portion. The repertoire includes about 410,000 clones, approximately 15% of them detected once, and about 0.034% sits in the top ten. The data originate from a study of beta chain features in type 1 diabetes. Study-wide context: The examined sorted cells totaled over 85,000,000 across samples.

The receptor comes from a man aged 25-45 years in good health. The sequenced sample consisted of naive CD4+ T cells from blood.

The CDR3 sequence: CASSMAPSGYGYTF. CDR3 in DNA: TGTGCCAGTAGTATGGCCCCCTCGGGCTATGGCTACACCTTC. The V gene is TRBV19, the J gene TRBJ1-2; D gene unclear. The V end lost 3 bases, the J end lost 4 bases, and 12 bases lay between the germline ends. The germline gives CDR1 LNHDA, CDR2 SQIVND (reference sequence). The CDR3 spans 14 residues.